What follows are 3 T cell receptor beta chains derived from one specimen sequenced in a study of response to subunit inactivated influenza vaccine. TCRdb re-called the RT-PCR reads through MiXCR, storing one row per CDR3 protein. The sample includes about 830,000 distinct CDR3 sequences, about 18% of them seen just once. The starting material was PBMCs from blood, obtained less than 6 days after vaccination. The receptors here all came from a man aged 50 or older who received an inactivated influenza vaccine.

This clonotype was picked up a small number of times. The rearrangement uses TRBV13 and TRBJ2-7, with 15 positions matching TRBD2. The length of the CDR3 is 16 residues. V dropped 2 bases and J dropped 6; count of bases not matched to a gene: 5. CDR1 is PRHDT, CDR2 FYEKMQ, per germline (reference sequence). CDR3 protein: CASSLWTSGRGTEQYF. The CDR3 nucleotides read TGTGCCAGCAGCTTATGGACTAGCGGGAGGGGAACCGAGCAGTACTTC.

Here the CDR3 DNA reads TGTGCCACCAGTGATTTACGGGGGGGTTACAATGAGCAGTTCTTC. This translates into CATSDLRGGYNEQFF. This rearrangement joins TRBV24-1 to TRBJ2-1, with 8 bases that match TRBD2. The germline CDR1 and CDR2 sequences are KGHDR and SFDVKD. The CDR3 has 15 amino acids. V lost 1 base, J lost 4 bases, and 2 bases stayed unmatched.

This rearrangement joins TRBV12-5 to TRBJ2-1; the D call may be TRBD1 or TRBD2 (5 bases each). The length of the CDR3 is 17 residues. The germline gives CDR1 LGHNT, CDR2 FRNRAP. Trimming stripped 0 bases from V and 2 bases from J, with 14 bases between. CDR3 sequence (DNA): TGTGCTAGTGGTTTGGTACTTGGTAGGGGACCCTACAATGAGCAGTTCTTC. Protein: CASGLVLGRGPYNEQFF.